This T cell receptor beta chain originates from a study of vaccination effects on CD4 cells after COVID-19. Study results and caveats: Clones arising from infection and from vaccination showed marked clonal contraction late after vaccination.

With respect to this clone: The antigen remains undetermined.

Some clones are missing from TCRdb's copy, which holds only in-frame ones; the method was immunoSEQ multiplex PCR. This sample has tens of thousands of clones; about two thirds occur once, and the top ten carry about 16%. Expansion of antigen-specific CD4+ T cells with viral peptide pools was carried out by the ViraFEST assay before sequencing. At the end of over 8 days of culture, CD4+ T cells were isolated. Prior SARS-CoV-2 infection was absent in the vaccine recipients, as shown by negative nucleocapsid antibodies. Cultivation was performed at 1.5 million to 2.5 million PBMC per well with 9 to 10 IU/ml IL-2 and about 9.2 ug/ml peptides added. Researchers swapped half the medium for IL-2 medium on both days 3 and 7. Germline V lookup: CDR1 SEHNR, CDR2 FQNEAQ (reference sequence). CDR3 length: 16 amino acids. J lost 0 bases, V lost 5 bases, and 4 bases had no gene match.

The chain uses TRBV7-9 and TRBJ2-6; TRBD1 matches at 7 bases. Sequenced material: CD4+ T cells from PBMCs cultured with SARS-CoV-2 spike peptides, taken before COVID-19 vaccination. The TCR sequence derives from a human donor who received a COVID-19 vaccine. The CDR3 sequence: CASSPGTASGANVLTF. CDR3 nucleotide sequence: TGTGCCAGCAGCCCTGGGACAGCCTCTGGGGCCAACGTCCTGACTTTC.